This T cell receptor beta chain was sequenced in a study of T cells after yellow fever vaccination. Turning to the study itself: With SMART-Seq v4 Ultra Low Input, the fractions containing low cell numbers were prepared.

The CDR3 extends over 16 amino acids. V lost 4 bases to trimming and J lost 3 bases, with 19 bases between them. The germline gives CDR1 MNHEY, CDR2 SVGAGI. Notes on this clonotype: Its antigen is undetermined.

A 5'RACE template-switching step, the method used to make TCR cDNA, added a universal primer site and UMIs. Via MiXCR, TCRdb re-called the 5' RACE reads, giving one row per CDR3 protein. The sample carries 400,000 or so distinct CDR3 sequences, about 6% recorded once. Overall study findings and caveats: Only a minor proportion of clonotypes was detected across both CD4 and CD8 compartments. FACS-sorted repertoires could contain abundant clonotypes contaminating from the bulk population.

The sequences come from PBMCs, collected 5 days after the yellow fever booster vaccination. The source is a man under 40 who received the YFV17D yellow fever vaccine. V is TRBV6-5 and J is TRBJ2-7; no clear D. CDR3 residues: CASSSFVVGPGYEQYF. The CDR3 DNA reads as TGTGCCAGCAGTTCTTTTGTCGTAGGTCCCGGCTACGAGCAGTACTTC.